Sequencing of this T cell receptor (beta chain) was carried out in a study of tumor-infiltrating lymphocytes in primary liver carcinoma. Whole-study results and caveats: Only about 7.5-24% of top clones were detected in all five tumor regions.

V dropped 5 bases and J dropped 3 bases, with 8 bases sitting between them. In germline, CDR1 is SEHNR, CDR2 FQNEAQ (reference sequence). This CDR3 has 13 residues. Total RNA and DNA came together from around 18-30 mg of bulk tissue without cell sorting. The template, roughly 550 ng total RNA, yielded TCR beta cDNA made with a constant-region primer. Slightly modified ARM-PCR with three nested multiplex PCR rounds yielded TCR beta libraries. TRBV1-TRBV30 forward primers paired with a C-beta reverse primer drove the first two PCR rounds, about 9 cycles each. TCRdb reprocessed the multiplex PCR reads with MiXCR, giving one entry per CDR3 protein. The data hold 47,000 or so distinct CDR3 sequences, with about 73% observed a single time. This clonotype was observed many times. Antigen unknown.

This clonotype was sampled from a man aged 40-50 years with primary liver carcinoma and hepatitis B virus infection. The specimen was liver tumor tissue from sampling region 3. This sample's subset: tumor region T3, left-lateral pole. The chain recombines TRBV7-9 with TRBJ2-1; D is unresolved. The CDR3 sequence: CASSGGVYNEQFF. The CDR3 coding sequence is TGTGCCAGCAGCGGTGGGGTCTACAATGAGCAGTTCTTC.